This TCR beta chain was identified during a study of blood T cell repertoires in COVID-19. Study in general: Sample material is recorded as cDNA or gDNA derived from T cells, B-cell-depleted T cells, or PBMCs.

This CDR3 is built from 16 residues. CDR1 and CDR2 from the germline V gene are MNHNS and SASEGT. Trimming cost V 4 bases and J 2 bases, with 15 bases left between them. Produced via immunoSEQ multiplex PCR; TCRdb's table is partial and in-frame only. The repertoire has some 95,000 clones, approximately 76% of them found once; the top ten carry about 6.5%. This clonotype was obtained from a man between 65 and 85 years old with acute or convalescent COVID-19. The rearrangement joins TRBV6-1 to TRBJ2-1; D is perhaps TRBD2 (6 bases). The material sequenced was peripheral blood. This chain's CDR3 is CASSGGTEQPYNEQFF. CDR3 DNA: TGTGCCAGCAGTGGCGGGACGGAGCAACCCTACAATGAGCAGTTCTTC.